This T cell receptor beta chain was captured in a study of CD4 T cells in relation to SARS-CoV-2 and coronaviruses. The table came from immunoSEQ multiplex PCR; TCRdb's copy has only in-frame clones and leaves some out. Of approximately 38,000 clones listed, around 87% are singletons. The CDR3 is made up of 15 amino acids. V shed 7 bases and J shed 2 bases, with 14 bases lying between them. Looked up from germline, CDR1 is MNHEY and CDR2 is SVGAGI. The chain is built from TRBV6-5 and TRBJ2-2; perhaps TRBD1 as D (6 bases). Material: memory CD4+ T cells from PBMCs. The clonotype originates from an adult with COVID-19. CDR3 loop: CASKRGTLNTGELFF. CDR3 DNA: TGTGCCAGCAAGAGAGGGACACTTAACACCGGGGAGCTGTTTTTT.